The 17 T cell receptor beta chains below all came from one sample that was sequenced in a study of T-cell reconstitution after alpha-beta-depleted transplantation in children. Construction of the TCRbeta library involved unique molecular identifiers. Each CDR3 protein gets one entry after TCRdb re-called the PCR reads with MiXCR. Seen here are 450,000 to 600,000 distinct CDR3 sequences, approximately 20% observed once, and the top ten hold less than 4%. The starting material was PBMCs from the stem cell graft donor, obtained from the stem cell graft. Receptor source: a human donor who donated a stem cell graft to a child with acute lymphoblastic leukemia.

A few counts support this clonotype. The gene calls are TRBV4-2 and TRBJ1-3, with a weak D call TRBD1 (6 bases). CDR1 LGHNA and CDR2 YNFKEQ come from the germline V gene. Trimming left V 5 bases short and J 4 bases short, with 12 bases between. The CDR3 consists of 14 residues. CDR3 region: CASSSGAGGNTIYF. The CDR3 DNA follows: TGTGCCAGCAGCTCAGGGGCAGGAGGAAACACCATATATTTT.

This chain links TRBV29-1 with TRBJ2-1; D perhaps matches TRBD2 (6 bases). This CDR3 comprises 15 residues. V was trimmed by 4 bases and J by 4 bases, leaving 17 bases between them. Germline CDR1 SQVTM, CDR2 ANQGSEA. The CDR3 loop is CSVGGSGWGYNEQFF. The DNA of the CDR3 is TGCAGCGTTGGGGGGAGCGGGTGGGGTTACAATGAGCAGTTCTTC.

This clonotype turned up a few times. The chain carries TRBV5-1 and TRBJ1-6; TRBD1 matches at 8 bases. Unmatched junction bases numbered 7, after V lost 0 bases and J lost 8 bases. CDR1 is SGHRS, CDR2 YFSETQ, per germline. The CDR3 contains 16 residues. The CDR3 coding sequence is TGCGCCAGCAGCTTGGAACCTCAGGGGGCTTATTCACCCCTCCACTTT. Its protein product is CASSLEPQGAYSPLHF.

The V call is TRBV27, the J call TRBJ2-3; TRBD2 matches 10 bases. Germline V lookup: CDR1 MNHEY, CDR2 SMNVEV (reference sequence). The CDR3 length is 16 residues. V lost 3 bases to trimming and J lost 4 bases; unmatched junction nucleotides: 7. CDR3 nucleotide sequence: TGTGCCAGCAGTTTCCTAGCGGGAGCGACCCCAGATACGCAGTATTTT. Its translation: CASSFLAGATPDTQYF.

This clonotype was observed a handful of times. The gene calls are TRBV7-8 and TRBJ2-3; 8 nucleotides line up with TRBD2. CDR1 and CDR2 from the germline V gene are SGHVS and FQNEAQ. The junction had 8 bases not matched to a gene; V was cut back by 5 bases and J by 7 bases. The CDR3 extends over 14 amino acids. The chain's CDR3 is CASSRSGNPHTQYF. The CDR3 bases are TGTGCCAGCAGCCGTAGCGGGAACCCCCATACGCAGTATTTT.

This clonotype was recorded at least ten times. V and J are TRBV29-1 and TRBJ2-3; D possibly corresponds to TRBD2 (5 bases). The CDR3 extends over 15 amino acids. The germline V gene encodes CDR1 SQVTM and CDR2 ANQGSEA. The V end lost 4 bases, the J end lost 1 base, and 15 bases lay between the germline ends. The DNA of the CDR3 is TGCAGCGTTGTCCTAACTAGTCCGGGCACAGATACGCAGTATTTT. Translated: CSVVLTSPGTDTQYF.

The V and J genes are TRBV9 and TRBJ2-1; 7 bases align to TRBD2. Per germline, CDR1 SGDLS and CDR2 YYNGEE. J gave up 8 bases and V 0 bases, and 5 bases lay outside the gene matches. This CDR3 has 14 amino acids. The DNA of the CDR3 is TGTGCCAGCAGCGTAGCGGGAGGAGGTTATGAGCAGTTCTTC. Protein product: CASSVAGGGYEQFF.

The chain is built from TRBV18 and TRBJ2-5; D is ambiguous. Trimming removed 4 bases at V and 2 bases at J, with 11 bases between. This CDR3 region has 14 residues. The germline gives CDR1 KGHSH, CDR2 LQKENI. DNA of the CDR3: TGTGCCAGCTCACAGAGAAGGGAACAAGAGACCCAGTACTTC. Its protein is CASSQRREQETQYF. Full variable domain (rest looked up from reference TRBV18 and TRBJ2-5): NAGVMQNPRHLVRRRGQEARLRCSPMKGHSHVYWYRQLPEEGLKFMVYLQKENIIDESGMPKERFSAEFPKEGPSILRIQQVVRGDSAAYFCASSQRREQETQYFGPGTRLLVL.

The V and J genes are TRBV12-3 or TRBV12-4 and TRBJ2-5; no reliable D call. CDR3 length: 12 amino acids. V lost 5 bases and J lost 7, with 11 bases in between. The CDR3 DNA reads TGTGCCAGCAGTCTCTTACCCTCGACCCAGTACTTC. Protein sequence: CASSLLPSTQYF.

The V call is TRBV5-1, the J call TRBJ2-5; tentatively, D is TRBD2 (6 bases). Trimming left V 0 bases short and J 0 bases short, with 12 bases between. Germline assignment: CDR1 SGHRS and CDR2 YFSETQ. The CDR3 sequence is 16 residues long. CDR3 in amino acids: CASSLVEGVDQETQYF. CDR3 nucleotide sequence: TGCGCCAGCAGCTTGGTGGAGGGCGTCGACCAAGAGACCCAGTACTTC. Using reference TRBV5-1 and TRBJ2-5 for the parts outside the CDR3, the full variable domain is KAGVTQTPRYLIKTRGQQVTLSCSPISGHRSVSWYQQTPGQGLQFLFEYFSETQRNKGNFPGRFSGRQFSNSRSEMNVSTLELGDSALYLCASSLVEGVDQETQYFGPGTRLLVL.

The rearrangement joins TRBV25-1 to TRBJ2-7; D not resolved. The CDR3 loop spans 14 amino acids. Looked up from germline, CDR1 is MGHDK and CDR2 is SYGVNS. V was trimmed by 0 bases and J by 3 bases, leaving 9 bases between them. This CDR3 reads CASSEYGFIYEQYF. CDR3 in DNA: TGTGCCAGCAGTGAATATGGGTTTATCTACGAGCAGTACTTC.

This clonotype was observed a handful of times. This sequence joins TRBV20-1 and TRBJ2-3; TRBD1 is a possible D gene (6 bases). This CDR3 is 15 amino acids long. V lost 0 bases, J lost 8 bases, and 18 bases lay in between. Germline V gene data show CDR1 as DFQATT and CDR2 as SNEGSKA (reference sequence). The CDR3 protein is CSARDGGHSGFTQYF. The DNA of the CDR3 is TGCAGTGCTAGAGATGGGGGACACTCTGGTTTTACGCAGTATTTT.

This clonotype came up a few times. The chain uses TRBV6-1 and TRBJ2-5, with D hard to call. The CDR3 spans 17 residues. The V gene's germline CDR1 is MNHNS and CDR2 SASEGT. V was trimmed by 0 bases and J by 2 bases, leaving 16 bases between them. CDR3 region: CASSEARRRSLQETQYF. The CDR3 DNA reads TGTGCCAGCAGTGAAGCGCGGCGCAGATCGTTACAAGAGACCCAGTACTTC.

This clonotype has only a few counts. The gene calls are TRBV28 and TRBJ1-4, with a weak D call TRBD1 (5 bases). Germline lookup yields CDR1 MDHEN and CDR2 SYDVKM. With 3 bases removed from V and 5 bases from J, the gap between germline ends came to 16 bases. The CDR3 is 16 residues long. The CDR3 nucleotides are TGTGCCAGCAGTTTGACAGTGGGCCCTCTCAATGAAAAACTGTTTTTT. It is translated as CASSLTVGPLNEKLFF.

V usage is TRBV29-1 and J usage is TRBJ2-3; maybe TRBD1 (6 bases). This CDR3 comprises 14 residues. Germline V lookup: CDR1 SQVTM, CDR2 ANQGSEA. V lost 6 bases, J lost 0 bases, and 13 bases lay in between. The CDR3 spells CSVGGQPSTDTQYF. CDR3 bases: TGCAGCGTCGGCGGACAGCCCAGCACAGATACGCAGTATTTT.

This clonotype was detected a few times. The chain uses TRBV20-1 and TRBJ2-5; perhaps TRBD2 as D (6 bases). CDR3 length: 11 amino acids. CDR1 and CDR2 from the germline V gene are DFQATT and SNEGSKA (reference sequence). Here the CDR3 reads CSARREGTQYF. Here the CDR3 DNA reads TGCAGCGCAAGGCGGGAAGGGACCCAGTACTTC.

The chain employs TRBV29-1 and TRBJ1-1; 8 nucleotides line up with TRBD1. Per the germline V gene, CDR1 is SQVTM and CDR2 is ANQGSEA. V lost 2 bases to trimming and J lost 9 bases; unmatched junction nucleotides: 14. The CDR3 sequence is 15 residues long. CDR3 DNA: TGCAGCGTTGAACCCCCTACAGGGGGGGTCCCTAAAGCTTTCTTT. It specifies CSVEPPTGGVPKAFF.